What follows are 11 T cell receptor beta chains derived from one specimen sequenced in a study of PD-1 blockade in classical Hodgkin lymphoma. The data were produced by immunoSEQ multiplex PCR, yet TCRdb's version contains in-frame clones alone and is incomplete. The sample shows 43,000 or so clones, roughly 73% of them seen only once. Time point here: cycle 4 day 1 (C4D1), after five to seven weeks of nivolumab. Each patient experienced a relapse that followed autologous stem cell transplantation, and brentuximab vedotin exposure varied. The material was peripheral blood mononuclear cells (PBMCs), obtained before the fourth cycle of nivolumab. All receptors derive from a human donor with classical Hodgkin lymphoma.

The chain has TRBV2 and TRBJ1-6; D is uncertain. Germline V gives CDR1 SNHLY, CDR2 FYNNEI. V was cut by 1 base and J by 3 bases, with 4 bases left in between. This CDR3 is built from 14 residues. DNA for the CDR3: TGTGCCAGCAGTGAAGACGGCTATAATTCACCCCTCCACTTT. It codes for CASSEDGYNSPLHF.

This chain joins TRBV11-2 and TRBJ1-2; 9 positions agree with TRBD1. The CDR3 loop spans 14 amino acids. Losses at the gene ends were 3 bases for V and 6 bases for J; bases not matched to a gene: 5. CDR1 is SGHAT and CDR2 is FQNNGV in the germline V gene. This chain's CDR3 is CASSLGTGMDGYTF. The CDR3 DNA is TGTGCCAGCAGCTTGGGGACAGGGATGGATGGCTACACCTTC. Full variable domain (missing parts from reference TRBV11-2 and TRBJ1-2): EAGVAQSPRYKIIEKRQSVAFWCNPISGHATLYWYQQILGQGPKLLIQFQNNGVVDDSQLPKDRFSAERLKGVDSTLKIQPAKLEDSAVYLCASSLGTGMDGYTFGSGTRLTVV.

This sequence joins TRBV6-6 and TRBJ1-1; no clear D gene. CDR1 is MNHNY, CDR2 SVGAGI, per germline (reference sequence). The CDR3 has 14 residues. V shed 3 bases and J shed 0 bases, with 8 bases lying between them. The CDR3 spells CASSYGVVNTEAFF. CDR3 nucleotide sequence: TGTGCCAGCAGTTATGGGGTAGTGAACACTGAAGCTTTCTTT.

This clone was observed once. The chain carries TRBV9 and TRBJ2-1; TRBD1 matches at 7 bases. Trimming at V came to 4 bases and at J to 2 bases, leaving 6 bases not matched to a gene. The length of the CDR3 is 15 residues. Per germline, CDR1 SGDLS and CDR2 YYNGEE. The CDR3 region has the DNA TGTGCCAGCAGCCCGCGACAGGGACCCTACAATGAGCAGTTCTTC. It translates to CASSPRQGPYNEQFF.

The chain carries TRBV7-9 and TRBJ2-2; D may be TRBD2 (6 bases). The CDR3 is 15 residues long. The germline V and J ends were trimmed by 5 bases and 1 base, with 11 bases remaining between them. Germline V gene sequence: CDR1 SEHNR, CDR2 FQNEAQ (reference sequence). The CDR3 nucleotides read TGTGCCAGCAGCCCACTAGCTCTGAACACCGGGGAGCTGTTTTTT. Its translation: CASSPLALNTGELFF.

The CDR3 DNA reads TGTGCCAGCAGCCCCCGGCGGGGTGGAAACACCATATATTTT. It codes for CASSPRRGGNTIYF. V and J are TRBV7-6 and TRBJ1-3; D remains ambiguous. There are 14 residues in the CDR3. Trimming removed 5 bases from V and 3 bases from J, with 11 bases in between. In germline, CDR1 is SGHVS, CDR2 FNYEAQ.

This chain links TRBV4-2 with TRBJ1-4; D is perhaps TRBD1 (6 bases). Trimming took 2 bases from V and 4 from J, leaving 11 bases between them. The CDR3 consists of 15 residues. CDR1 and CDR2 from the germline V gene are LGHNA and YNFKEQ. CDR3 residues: CASSQQGTINEKLFF. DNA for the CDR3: TGTGCCAGCAGCCAACAGGGGACGATTAATGAAAAACTGTTTTTT.

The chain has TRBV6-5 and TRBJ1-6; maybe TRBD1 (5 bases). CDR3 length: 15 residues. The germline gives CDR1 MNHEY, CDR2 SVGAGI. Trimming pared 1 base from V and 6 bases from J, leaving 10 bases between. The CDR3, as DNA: TGTGCCAGCAGTTACTGGGCAGGGACTAATTCACCCCTCCACTTT. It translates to CASSYWAGTNSPLHF.

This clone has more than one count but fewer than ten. CDR3: CASTLEENTEAFF. CDR3 nucleotide sequence: TGTGCCAGCACCTTAGAAGAGAACACTGAAGCTTTCTTT. This rearrangement joins TRBV2 to TRBJ1-1; no reliable D call. In germline, CDR1 is SNHLY, CDR2 FYNNEI. Trimming took 7 bases from V and 1 from J, leaving 10 bases between them. This CDR3 is 13 amino acids long. The complete variable domain, with remaining parts taken from reference TRBV2 and TRBJ1-1, reads EPEVTQTPSHQVTQMGQEVILRCVPISNHLYFYWYRQILGQKVEFLVSFYNNEISEKSEIFDDQFSVERPDGSNFTLKIRSTKLEDSAMYFCASTLEENTEAFFGQGTRLTVV.

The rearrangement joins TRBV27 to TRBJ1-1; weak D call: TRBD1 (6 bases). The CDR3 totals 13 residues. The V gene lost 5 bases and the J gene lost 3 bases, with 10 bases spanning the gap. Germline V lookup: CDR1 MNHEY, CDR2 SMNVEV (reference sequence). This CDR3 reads CASSPGQYTEAFF. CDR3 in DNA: TGTGCCAGCAGTCCAGGACAGTACACTGAAGCTTTCTTT.

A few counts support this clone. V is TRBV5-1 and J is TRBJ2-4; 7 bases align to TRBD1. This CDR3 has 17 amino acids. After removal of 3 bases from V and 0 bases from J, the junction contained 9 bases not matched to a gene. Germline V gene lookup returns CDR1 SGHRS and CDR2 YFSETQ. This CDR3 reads CASSSGQSPLAKNIQYF. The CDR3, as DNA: TGCGCCAGCAGCTCGGGACAGAGTCCACTAGCCAAAAACATTCAGTACTTC.